The 22 T cell receptor beta chains below were found in one sample sequenced in a study of T cells after posttransplantation cyclophosphamide. Here immunoSEQ multiplex PCR was the method, and the copy in TCRdb shows in-frame clones only, minus some. The data hold about 7,200 clones, with approximately 80% observed a single time. The sequencing input was memory CD4+ T cells sorted from blood. Source of these receptors: a woman between 50 and 59 years old in good health and a related stem cell transplant donor.

V usage is TRBV30 and J usage is TRBJ2-5; 9 bases agree with TRBD2. The CDR3 extends over 14 amino acids. Trimming removed 5 bases from V and 1 base from J; junction bases left unmatched: 5. From germline, CDR1 is GTSNPN and CDR2 SVGIG (reference sequence). The CDR3 DNA reads as TGTGCCTGGGTCCCTAGCGGGGCCCAAGAGACCCAGTACTTC. Amino acids: CAWVPSGAQETQYF.

The gene calls are TRBV27 and TRBJ1-5; perhaps TRBD1 as D (6 bases). CDR1 and CDR2 from the germline V gene are MNHEY and SMNVEV (reference sequence). V was clipped by 7 bases and J by 6 bases, with 19 bases between them. The CDR3 is made up of 15 amino acids. The CDR3 coding sequence is TGTGCCAGCACCGAGGGGGGGCGGTGGGGTCAGCCCCAGCATTTT. Translated: CASTEGGRWGQPQHF.

The chain recombines TRBV30 with TRBJ1-5; possibly TRBD1 for D (5 bases). In germline, CDR1 is GTSNPN, CDR2 SVGIG (reference sequence). V dropped 3 bases and J dropped 5 bases, with 14 bases sitting between them. The CDR3 is 14 residues long. DNA for the CDR3: TGTGCCTGGAGGGGCCCCTCGGGGGATCAGCCCCAGCATTTT. This encodes CAWRGPSGDQPQHF.

The chain joins TRBV18 to TRBJ2-5; D perhaps matches TRBD1 (5 bases). The CDR3 runs to 13 residues. The V gene's germline CDR1 is KGHSH and CDR2 LQKENI. V lost 6 bases, J lost 2 bases, and 10 bases lay in between. The CDR3 coding sequence is TGTGCCAGCTCCCACAGGAGTCAAGAGACCCAGTACTTC. Protein: CASSHRSQETQYF.

J is TRBJ2-5 and V is TRBV6-4; 9 bases line up with TRBD2. The J call is uncertain, as TRBJ2-7 better fits the DNA end. Looked up from germline, CDR1 is MRHNA and CDR2 is SNTAGT. The CDR3 runs to 17 residues. CDR3 in DNA: TGTGCCAGCAGGCCCCCCCTTAGCGGGAGTCGATCCTACGAGCAGTACTTC. This translates into CASRPPLSGSRSYEQYF.

The V gene is TRBV7-3, the J gene TRBJ2-2, with TRBD2 matching 7 bases. The CDR3 covers 16 residues. Germline CDR1 reads SGHTA; CDR2 reads FQGTGA. V gave up 4 bases and J gave up 6 bases; unmatched junction bases: 11. CDR3 sequence: CASSSRRTSLPGELFF. In DNA form, the CDR3 reads TGTGCCAGCAGCTCCCGGAGGACTAGTCTTCCCGGGGAGCTGTTTTTT.

V gene TRBV30 combines with J gene TRBJ1-4; D is possibly TRBD1 (5 bases). CDR1 GTSNPN and CDR2 SVGIG come from the germline V gene (reference sequence). The CDR3 sequence is 15 residues long. Trimming removed 1 base from V and 8 bases from J, with 17 bases in between. For the CDR3, the DNA is TGTGCCTGGAGTGCTCGAGGAGGGGTTCAGGAAAAACTGTTTTTT. Translation gives CAWSARGGVQEKLFF.

This clone was counted a single time. The rearrangement uses TRBV21-1 and TRBJ2-6; the table calls TRBD2, which could not be checked here. TRBV21-1 is tagged as a pseudogene. The CDR3 is made up of 16 amino acids. The CDR3 protein is CASIRGGTSGANVLTF. The CDR3 region has the DNA TGTGCCAGCATCCGGGGGGGTACCTCTGGGGCCAACGTCCTGACTTTC.

The chain combines TRBV7-2 with TRBJ2-3; possible D gene TRBD1, 6 bases. The CDR3 runs to 14 residues. Germline V gene sequence: CDR1 SGHTA, CDR2 FQGNSA. Trimming shortened V by 5 bases and J by 3 bases, and 12 bases separated the two germline ends. The CDR3 nucleotides are TGTGCCAGCAGCCCGTACAGGGTAACAGATACGCAGTATTTT. The encoded protein is CASSPYRVTDTQYF.

The V and J genes are TRBV10-2 and TRBJ1-6; the D is unclear. Deletions cut 0 bases from V and 12 bases from J, with 9 bases between. This CDR3 is 13 amino acids long. The germline CDR1 and CDR2 sequences are WSHSY and SAAADI. The CDR3: CASSESARLPLHF. The CDR3 coding sequence is TGCGCCAGCAGTGAGTCCGCGCGGTTACCCCTCCACTTT.

V is TRBV7-2 and J is TRBJ2-7, with 8 positions matching TRBD1. The CDR3 length is 15 residues. The V and J ends lost 0 bases and 6 bases, in that order; junction bases with no gene match: 7. Germline-derived CDR1 and CDR2 are SGHTA and FQGNSA. CDR3 sequence reads: CASSLAGRGLGEQYF. CDR3 sequence (DNA): TGTGCCAGCAGCTTAGCAGGCAGGGGGCTGGGCGAGCAGTACTTC.

The chain combines TRBV19 with TRBJ1-1; 9 bases map to TRBD1. Looked up from germline, CDR1 is LNHDA and CDR2 is SQIVND (reference sequence). J gave up 3 bases and V 6 bases, and 2 bases lay outside the gene matches. The CDR3 contains 13 residues. The DNA of the CDR3 is TGTGCCAGTAGGGGACAGGGAGACACTGAAGCTTTCTTT. This gives the protein CASRGQGDTEAFF. Complete variable domain (other parts from reference TRBV19 and TRBJ1-1): DGGITQSPKYLFRKEGQNVTLSCEQNLNHDAMYWYRQDPGQGLRLIYYSQIVNDFQKGDIAEGYSVSREKKESFPLTVTSAQKNPTAFYLCASRGQGDTEAFFGQGTRLTVV.

This CDR3 reads CASSLGHLSDTQYF. The CDR3 DNA sequence: TGTGCCAGCAGCTTAGGGCATCTGTCAGATACGCAGTATTTT. The chain carries TRBV7-6 and TRBJ2-3; D call uncertain. Trimming took off 1 base at V and 4 bases at J, with 9 bases between the two ends. This CDR3 has 14 residues. Germline V lookup: CDR1 SGHVS, CDR2 FNYEAQ.

The J gene is TRBJ2-3, the V gene TRBV20-1; the match to TRBD2 covers 7 bases. The CDR3 extends over 11 amino acids. Per the germline V gene, CDR1 is DFQATT and CDR2 is SNEGSKA (reference sequence). The CDR3 nucleotides are TGCAGGGGGACTACCACAGATACGCAGTATTTT. Its protein is CRGTTTDTQYF.

V is TRBV30 and J is TRBJ2-2, with 8 bases matching TRBD1. CDR1 is GTSNPN, CDR2 SVGIG, per germline (reference sequence). The CDR3 has 17 residues. The junction had 17 bases not matched to a gene; V was cut back by 6 bases and J by 5 bases. In DNA form, the CDR3 reads TGTGCCTGCTATCCGGGACAGGCTTATCTCGGGACCGGGGAGCTGTTTTTT. Translated: CACYPGQAYLGTGELFF.

This clone showed up just a few times. DNA of the CDR3: TGTGCCAGCAGACCCCTACCTACAGGGCAAGAGACCCAGTACTTC. Protein: CASRPLPTGQETQYF. The V and J genes are TRBV2 and TRBJ2-5; maybe TRBD1 (6 bases). V shed 6 bases and J shed 2 bases, with 16 bases lying between them. The CDR3 runs to 15 residues. Looked up from germline, CDR1 is SNHLY and CDR2 is FYNNEI.

The CDR3: CGTGGWQGAQHF. Written as DNA, the CDR3 is TGCGGAACGGGCGGTTGGCAAGGGGCCCAGCATTTT. The chain recombines TRBV29-1 with TRBJ1-5; maybe TRBD1 (5 bases). CDR3 length: 12 amino acids. The germline CDR1 and CDR2 sequences are SQVTM and ANQGSEA. The full variable domain, rest sourced from reference TRBV29-1 and TRBJ1-5, is SAVISQKPSRDICQRGTSLTIQCQVDSQVTMMFWYRQQPGQSLTLIATANQGSEATYESGFVIDKFPISRPNLTFSTLTVSNMSPEDSSIYLCGTGGWQGAQHFGDGTRLSIL.

The rearrangement uses TRBV28 and TRBJ2-7; 9 bases fit TRBD1. The V and J ends lost 4 bases and 5 bases, in that order; junction bases with no gene match: 9. The V gene's germline CDR1 is MDHEN and CDR2 SYDVKM. CDR3 length equals 15 residues. The CDR3, as DNA: TGTGCCAGCAGTTCGTCCGGGACAGGGTTAGACGAGCAGTACTTC. Protein product: CASSSSGTGLDEQYF.

The genes are TRBV7-2 and TRBJ2-3, with D perhaps matching TRBD2 (5 bases). There are 14 residues in the CDR3. The germline V gene has CDR1 SGHTA and CDR2 FQGNSA. Trimming left V 8 bases short and J 2 bases short, with 14 bases between. As DNA, the CDR3 is TGTGCCAGCGGCTCCGGCGGGCCCACAGATACGCAGTATTTT. It specifies CASGSGGPTDTQYF. The full variable domain, its missing parts supplied by reference TRBV7-2 and TRBJ2-3, is GAGVSQSPSNKVTEKGKDVELRCDPISGHTALYWYRQSLGQGLEFLIYFQGNSAPDKSGLPSDRFSAERTGGSVSTLTIQRTQQEDSAVYLCASGSGGPTDTQYFGPGTRLTVL.

The rearrangement uses TRBV11-2 and TRBJ2-1; D may be TRBD2 (6 bases). This CDR3 is built from 15 residues. Deletions cut 2 bases from V and 0 bases from J, with 8 bases between. Germline V CDR1 and CDR2: SGHAT, FQNNGV. CDR3 DNA: TGTGCCAGCAGCTTACAAGCGGGCTCCTACAATGAGCAGTTCTTC. Its protein is CASSLQAGSYNEQFF.

The chain has TRBV6-5 and TRBJ1-1; 10 nucleotides align to TRBD1. Trimming at V came to 6 bases and at J to 1 base, leaving 2 bases not matched to a gene. This CDR3 spans 14 amino acids. Germline assignment: CDR1 MNHEY and CDR2 SVGAGI. In DNA form, the CDR3 reads TGTGCCAGCAGGGGGACAGGGGCGAACACTGAAGCTTTCTTT. Protein product: CASRGTGANTEAFF.

The chain has TRBV5-4 and TRBJ2-5, with a tentative D call TRBD2 (7 bases). The CDR3 loop spans 18 amino acids. Germline V gene sequence: CDR1 SGHNT, CDR2 YYREEE (reference sequence). V lost 3 bases and J 2 bases, leaving 23 bases between the germline ends. This CDR3 reads CASSWGLGGGMRQETQYF. In DNA, the CDR3 is TGTGCCAGCAGCTGGGGTTTAGGGGGAGGGATGAGGCAAGAGACCCAGTACTTC.